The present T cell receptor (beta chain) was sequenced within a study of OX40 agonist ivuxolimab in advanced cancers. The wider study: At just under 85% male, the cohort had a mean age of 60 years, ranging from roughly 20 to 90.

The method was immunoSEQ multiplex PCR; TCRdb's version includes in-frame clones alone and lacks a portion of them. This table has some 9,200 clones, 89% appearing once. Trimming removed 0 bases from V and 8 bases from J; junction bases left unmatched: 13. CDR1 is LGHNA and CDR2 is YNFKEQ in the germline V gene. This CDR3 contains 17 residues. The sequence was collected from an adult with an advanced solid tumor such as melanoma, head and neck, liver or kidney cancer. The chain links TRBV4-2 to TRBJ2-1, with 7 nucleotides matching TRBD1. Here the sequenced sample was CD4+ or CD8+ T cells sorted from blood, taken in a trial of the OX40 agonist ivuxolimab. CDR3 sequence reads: CASSQDPPSGGGDEQFF. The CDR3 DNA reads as TGTGCCAGCAGCCAAGATCCCCCGTCAGGGGGTGGGGATGAGCAGTTCTTC.